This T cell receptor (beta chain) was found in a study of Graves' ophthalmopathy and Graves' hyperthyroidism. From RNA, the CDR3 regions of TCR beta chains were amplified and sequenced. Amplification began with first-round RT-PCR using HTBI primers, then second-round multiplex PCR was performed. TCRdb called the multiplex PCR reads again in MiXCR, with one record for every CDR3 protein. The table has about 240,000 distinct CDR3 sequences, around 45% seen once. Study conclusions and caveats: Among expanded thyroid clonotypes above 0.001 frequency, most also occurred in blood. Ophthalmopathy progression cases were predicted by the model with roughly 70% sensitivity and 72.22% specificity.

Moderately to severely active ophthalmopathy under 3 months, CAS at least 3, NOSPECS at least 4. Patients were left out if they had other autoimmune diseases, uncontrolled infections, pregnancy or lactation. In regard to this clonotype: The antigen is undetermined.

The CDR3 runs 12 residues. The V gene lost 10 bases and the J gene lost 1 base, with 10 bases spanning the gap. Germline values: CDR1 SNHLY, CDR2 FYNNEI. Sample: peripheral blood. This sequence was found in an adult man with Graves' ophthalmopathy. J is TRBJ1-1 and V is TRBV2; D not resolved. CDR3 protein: CATVQENTEAFF. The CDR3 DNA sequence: TGTGCCACCGTACAAGAGAACACTGAAGCTTTCTTT.